This TCR beta chain was identified in a study of T cell changes during pregnancy in multiple sclerosis. Sequencing was performed with immunoSEQ multiplex PCR; in TCRdb, only in-frame clones are kept and a portion is missing. The sample has 40,000 to 50,000 clones, less than 90% seen once. Deletions cut 2 bases from V and 11 bases from J, with 25 bases between. The CDR3 totals 18 residues. CDR1 is SEHNR and CDR2 is FQNEAQ in the germline V gene (reference sequence). Specimen: CD4+ T cells from peripheral blood mononuclear cells, collected before pregnancy. This TCR was sampled from a female donor with multiple sclerosis, enrolled in a pregnancy study. The rearrangement joins TRBV7-9 to TRBJ1-6; the D is unclear. DNA for the CDR3: TGTGCCAGCAGCTTATCGGTCGGAGGTATCGTTACCCTCGCACCCCTCCACTTT. The encoded protein is CASSLSVGGIVTLAPLHF.